The clone carrying this TCR beta chain has more than one count but fewer than ten. The data were obtained in a study of neurological immune-mediated disorders. One entry per CDR3 protein, called by TCRdb with MiXCR from the 5' RACE reads. Of tens of thousands of distinct CDR3 sequences listed, approximately 10% are singletons. The specimen was PBMCs. This clonotype was obtained from a man aged 55-75 years in good health.

In DNA, the CDR3 is TGTGCCAGCAGTTGGGGGACGCCCTCGGGAGGTACTGAAGCTTTCTTT. Amino acids: CASSWGTPSGGTEAFF. The chain couples TRBV27 to TRBJ1-1; perhaps TRBD1 as D (5 bases). Germline CDR1 is MNHEY and CDR2 is SMNVEV (reference sequence). V was pared by 4 bases and J by 5 bases, with 20 bases between. The CDR3 runs to 16 residues.